This TCR beta chain was retrieved from a study of cytomegalovirus exposure and HLA in healthy donors. Study in general: In an early release, HLA-typed donors contributed 75 million to 85 million unique TCR sequences.

PCR amplification relied on 60 Vbeta primers (plus 13 Jbeta primers). TCRdb's table, derived via immunoSEQ multiplex PCR, lists solely in-frame clones and lacks some. The sample includes 120,000 or so clones, over 70% of them seen just once. Germline V CDR1 and CDR2: MNHEY, SVGAGI. V was shortened by 2 bases and J by 2 bases, with 7 bases between the two germline ends. The CDR3 sequence is 14 residues long. The V and J genes are TRBV6-5 and TRBJ1-5; no reliable D call. The origin of this receptor is a man between 18 and 29 years old in good health and CMV-seropositive. Input material: PBMCs. CDR3 sequence (DNA): TGTGCCAGCAGTTACCTGGGAGGCAATCAGCCCCAGCATTTT. It translates to CASSYLGGNQPQHF.